Listed here are 18 T cell receptor beta chains from one sample, sequenced in a study of blood T cell repertoires in COVID-19 (dated by TCRdb to 2020 to 2021). Libraries were prepared through the immunoSEQ multiplex PCR assay. This immuneACCESS table, as held by TCRdb, lists in-frame sequences with V and J called but not all clones. Of the missing ones, under half trace to an unresolved V gene in checked studies; the others have no known cause. A total of roughly 200,000 clones appear in this sample, around nine tenths of them only once. The ten largest clones take up around 2.7% of the sample. Sequences were obtained from peripheral blood. These receptors originate from a man aged 35-49 years with active or convalescent COVID-19.

The rearrangement links TRBV4-2 to TRBJ2-6, with no clear D. Deletions cut 1 base from V and 0 bases from J, with 4 bases between. The CDR3 is 15 amino acids. The V gene's germline CDR1 is LGHNA and CDR2 YNFKEQ. The CDR3 DNA reads as TGTGCCAGCAGCCAAGCAGTCTCTGGGGCCAACGTCCTGACTTTC. Its protein is CASSQAVSGANVLTF.

The chain employs TRBV5-1 and TRBJ2-5, with TRBD1 identical over 7 bases. With 4 bases clipped from V and 3 bases from J, the junction kept 6 bases outside the gene matches. The CDR3 runs to 14 residues. The germline V gene encodes CDR1 SGHRS and CDR2 YFSETQ. The CDR3 region has the DNA TGCGCCAGCAGCCTAGGGACAGCTAAAGAGACCCAGTACTTC. It encodes CASSLGTAKETQYF.

The chain has TRBV10-3 and TRBJ2-5; 10 bases agree with TRBD2. The CDR3 is 15 residues long. The germline V gene encodes CDR1 ENHRY and CDR2 SYGVKD. Unmatched junction bases numbered 11, after V lost 8 bases and J lost 5 bases. CDR3 bases: TGTGCCATCTCTTCAGCGGGGGGGCCTGGGGAGACCCAGTACTTC. It yields the protein CAISSAGGPGETQYF.

This sequence joins TRBV30 and TRBJ1-1, with unresolved D. The germline gives CDR1 GTSNPN, CDR2 SVGIG (reference sequence). This CDR3 is built from 11 residues. V lost 7 bases, J lost 0 bases, and 6 bases lay in between. This chain's CDR3 is CASNMNTEAFF. The CDR3, as DNA: TGTGCCTCTAATATGAACACTGAAGCTTTCTTT. The whole variable domain, filled in from reference TRBV30 and TRBJ1-1, reads SQTIHQWPATLVQPVGSPLSLECTVEGTSNPNLYWYRQAAGRGLQLLFYSVGIGQISSEVPQNLSASRPQDRQFILSSKKLLLSDSGFYLCASNMNTEAFFGQGTRLTVV.

The chain combines TRBV30 with TRBJ1-4; 11 positions agree with TRBD1. The CDR3 loop spans 16 amino acids. Trimming removed 5 bases from V and 1 base from J; junction bases left unmatched: 6. The germline V gene has CDR1 GTSNPN and CDR2 SVGIG (reference sequence). DNA of the CDR3: TGTGCCTGGGTCCGGACAGGGGGCCTAACTAATGAAAAACTGTTTTTT. This sequence encodes CAWVRTGGLTNEKLFF.

The V gene is TRBV24-1, the J gene TRBJ2-4; a weak D match, TRBD2 (6 bases). The V end was cut by 12 bases, the J end by 2 bases, with 16 bases between. The CDR3 contains 14 residues. The germline gives CDR1 KGHDR, CDR2 SFDVKD. The CDR3 nucleotides are TGTGCCGCCCATAGCGGTAGGTCCAAAAACATTCAGTACTTC. Translation gives CAAHSGRSKNIQYF.

The J gene is TRBJ2-2, the V gene TRBV30; 10 bases align to TRBD1. V shed 5 bases and J 1 base; nucleotides not matched to a gene: 1. This CDR3 spans 14 amino acids. Germline-derived CDR1 and CDR2 are GTSNPN and SVGIG (reference sequence). In nucleotides, the CDR3 is TGTGCCTGGGACAGGGGGCGGAACACCGGGGAGCTGTTTTTT. Protein sequence: CAWDRGRNTGELFF.

The chain uses TRBV27 and TRBJ2-1; a possible D gene is TRBD1 (6 bases). The CDR3 length is 13 residues. V dropped 6 bases and J dropped 8 bases, with 14 bases sitting between them. The germline V gene has CDR1 MNHEY and CDR2 SMNVEV (reference sequence). CDR3: CASRNPGDDEQFF. CDR3 nucleotide sequence: TGTGCCAGCAGAAATCCAGGGGACGATGAGCAGTTCTTC.

At least ten counts were recorded for this clone. The rearrangement links TRBV27 to TRBJ1-1, with 7 bases aligning to TRBD1. Germline CDR1 is MNHEY and CDR2 is SMNVEV (reference sequence). The CDR3 sequence is 15 residues long. V was clipped by 5 bases and J by 0 bases; unmatched bases: 6. The CDR3 loop is CASSNTGAMNTEAFF. The DNA for the CDR3 is TGTGCCAGCAGTAACACAGGGGCCATGAACACTGAAGCTTTCTTT.

The chain links TRBV7-9 to TRBJ1-4; 8 nucleotides line up with TRBD1. V lost 3 bases, J lost 7 bases, and 4 bases stayed unmatched. The CDR3 extends over 14 amino acids. CDR1 and CDR2 (germline): SEHNR, FQNEAQ (reference sequence). CDR3 protein: CASSFRGRGEKLFF. Written as DNA, the CDR3 is TGTGCCAGCAGCTTCAGGGGGCGCGGTGAAAAACTGTTTTTT.

The gene calls are TRBV7-9 and TRBJ2-7, with D possibly matching TRBD1 (6 bases). V gave up 5 bases and J gave up 3 bases, with 17 bases separating them. Germline V CDR1 and CDR2: SEHNR, FQNEAQ (reference sequence). The CDR3 runs to 15 residues. The CDR3 nucleotides read TGTGCCAGCAGCCCCGAGTGGGACAATAACTACGAGCAGTACTTC. It codes for CASSPEWDNNYEQYF. Filled out from reference TRBV7-9 and TRBJ2-7, the complete variable domain reads DTGVSQNPRHKITKRGQNVTFRCDPISEHNRLYWYRQTLGQGPEFLTYFQNEAQLEKSRLLSDRFSAERPKGSFSTLEIQRTEQGDSAMYLCASSPEWDNNYEQYFGPGTRLTVT.

The rearrangement joins TRBV11-3 to TRBJ1-3; tentatively, D is TRBD1 (6 bases). With 2 bases removed from V and 8 bases from J, the gap between germline ends came to 10 bases. Germline V gives CDR1 SGHNT, CDR2 YENEEA. The CDR3 runs 13 residues. The CDR3 here is CASSLRGRDTIYF. The CDR3 DNA reads TGTGCCAGCAGCTTAAGGGGGAGAGACACCATATATTTT.

A few counts support this clone. The gene calls are TRBV14 and TRBJ1-3; D possibly corresponds to TRBD1 (5 bases). This CDR3 is built from 12 residues. V lost 11 bases and J lost 0, with 8 bases in between. CDR1 and CDR2 (germline): SGHDN, FVKESK. DNA of the CDR3: TGTGCCGCTGGGGCCTCTGGAAACACCATATATTTT. Translating it yields CAAGASGNTIYF.

The chain links TRBV9 to TRBJ2-1; 11 bases are a match to TRBD2. The CDR3 loop spans 15 amino acids. Trimming at V came to 3 bases and at J to 8 bases, leaving 7 bases not matched to a gene. From germline, CDR1 is SGDLS and CDR2 YYNGEE. CDR3 in DNA: TGTGCCAGCAGCGCTTATAGCGGGGGGGCCGATGAGCAGTTCTTC. Amino acid sequence: CASSAYSGGADEQFF.

The V call is TRBV24-1, the J call TRBJ2-1; 7 bases map to TRBD1. The germline gives CDR1 KGHDR, CDR2 SFDVKD. The CDR3 length is 14 residues. Trimming took 3 bases from V and 8 from J; bases not matched to a gene: 6. CDR3 loop: CATSDKTGLYEQFF. The CDR3 DNA reads TGTGCCACCAGTGATAAGACAGGGTTGTATGAGCAGTTCTTC.

J is TRBJ2-1 and V is TRBV5-1, with TRBD2 matching 13 bases. The V gene end was trimmed by 3 bases and the J gene end by 8 bases; junction bases not matched to a gene: 11. Germline loops: CDR1 SGHRS, CDR2 YFSETQ. This CDR3 contains 17 residues. This chain's CDR3 is CASSSGTSGVPRDEQFF. The CDR3 bases are TGCGCCAGCAGCTCCGGGACTAGCGGGGTCCCTAGGGATGAGCAGTTCTTC.

This clone occurred once. V is TRBV20-1 and J is TRBJ1-2; possibly TRBD1 for D (5 bases). The CDR3 has 11 residues. Germline-derived CDR1 and CDR2 are DFQATT and SNEGSKA (reference sequence). V lost 6 bases and J 8 bases, leaving 13 bases between the germline ends. CDR3 sequence reads: CSAPGDVGYTF. CDR3 coding DNA: TGCAGTGCCCCGGGGGATGTCGGCTACACCTTC.

The rearrangement joins TRBV7-2 to TRBJ1-2; tentative D call: TRBD1 (6 bases). This CDR3 comprises 16 residues. Germline loops: CDR1 SGHTA, CDR2 FQGNSA. Trimming shortened V by 0 bases and J by 0 bases, and 11 bases separated the two germline ends. CDR3 nucleotide sequence: TGTGCCAGCAGCTTAGCGAGGGCAGGGGCTAACTATGGCTACACCTTC. Translation: CASSLARAGANYGYTF. Full variable domain (missing parts from reference TRBV7-2 and TRBJ1-2): GAGVSQSPSNKVTEKGKDVELRCDPISGHTALYWYRQSLGQGLEFLIYFQGNSAPDKSGLPSDRFSAERTGGSVSTLTIQRTQQEDSAVYLCASSLARAGANYGYTFGSGTRLTVV.